The next 14 T cell receptor beta chains were all read from a single sample in a study of long-term antiretroviral therapy in people with HIV. With survey level as its setting, the immunoSEQ assay was v3.0. Libraries were prepared by immunoSEQ multiplex PCR; TCRdb keeps only in-frame clonotypes and omits some of them. Of about 30,000 clones listed, about 90% were seen once; the top ten hold roughly 1%. The sequencing here drew on unsorted PBMCs, taken 2 years after starting antiretroviral therapy. These receptors were obtained from a man aged 50 to 59 with HIV.

Written as DNA, the CDR3 is TGTGCCAGCAGCTTAGATCGAGGGAACTATGGCTACACCTTC. Encoded protein: CASSLDRGNYGYTF. The chain joins TRBV11-2 to TRBJ1-2; D unclear. The CDR3 loop spans 14 amino acids. V lost 0 bases, J lost 2 bases, and 7 bases lay in between. CDR1 and CDR2 (germline): SGHAT, FQNNGV.

V and J are TRBV18 and TRBJ1-1, with D perhaps TRBD1 (5 bases). V lost 0 bases to trimming and J lost 0 bases, with 11 bases between them. Germline V gene sequence: CDR1 KGHSH, CDR2 LQKENI. CDR3 size: 16 residues. CDR3 loop: CASSPPRGGVNTEAFF. The CDR3 DNA reads TGTGCCAGCTCACCACCCCGGGGGGGGGTGAACACTGAAGCTTTCTTT.

This clone occurred a few times. This chain uses TRBV7-2 with TRBJ2-7; D gene uncertain. V lost 5 bases and J lost 4, with 12 bases in between. The CDR3 length is 13 residues. The germline V gene has CDR1 SGHTA and CDR2 FQGNSA. The CDR3 DNA sequence: TGTGCCAGCAGCGTCGGCCCAGTTTACGAGCAGTACTTC. Translating it yields CASSVGPVYEQYF.

The rearrangement joins TRBV12-5 to TRBJ2-5, with TRBD2 matching 7 bases. CDR3 length: 13 amino acids. The V gene's germline CDR1 is LGHNT and CDR2 FRNRAP. Unmatched junction bases numbered 5, after V lost 7 bases and J lost 3 bases. The CDR3 nucleotides read TGTGCTAGTGCCCCCGCGGGAGAAGAGACCCAGTACTTC. It codes for CASAPAGEETQYF.

The chain is built from TRBV4-3 and TRBJ1-1; 8 positions agree with TRBD1. Germline values: CDR1 LGHNA, CDR2 YSLEER. V gave up 6 bases and J gave up 7 bases; unmatched junction bases: 7. This CDR3 is 13 amino acids long. The CDR3 reads CASRHDRGGEAFF. The DNA for the CDR3 is TGCGCCAGCAGACACGACAGGGGTGGTGAAGCTTTCTTT.

The chain carries TRBV14 and TRBJ2-3; 8 positions match TRBD2. The CDR3 is 14 amino acids. V shed 7 bases, J shed 5 bases, and the junction held 8 bases outside the gene matches. Germline CDR1 reads SGHDN; CDR2 reads FVKESK. The CDR3 spells CASTWSTSVDTQYF. The DNA of the CDR3 is TGTGCCAGCACGTGGTCGACTAGCGTAGATACGCAGTATTTT.

The CDR3 is CASSLHHALMRGSNSPLHF. CDR3 nucleotide sequence: TGTGCCAGCAGCTTACACCACGCCCTAATGAGGGGGAGTAATTCACCCCTCCACTTT. J is TRBJ1-6 and V is TRBV7-8, with D perhaps matching TRBD1 (6 bases). This CDR3 is built from 19 residues. Trimming left V 2 bases short and J 6 bases short, with 23 bases between. Germline CDR1 reads SGHVS; CDR2 reads FQNEAQ.

The chain couples TRBV18 to TRBJ1-2; D gene unclear. V shed 4 bases and J shed 1 base, with 13 bases lying between them. The germline V gene has CDR1 KGHSH and CDR2 LQKENI. This CDR3 comprises 15 residues. CDR3 region: CASSLGKDDNYGYTF. In DNA, the CDR3 is TGTGCCAGCTCACTCGGGAAGGACGATAACTATGGCTACACCTTC.

The rearrangement links TRBV18 to TRBJ2-3; the D is unclear. V lost 4 bases to trimming and J lost 1 base, with 15 bases between them. The V gene's germline CDR1 is KGHSH and CDR2 LQKENI. The CDR3 has 16 amino acids. CDR3 protein: CASSLLRYGGTDTQYF. In nucleotides, the CDR3 is TGTGCCAGCTCACTTCTTCGGTATGGGGGCACAGATACGCAGTATTTT.

This chain joins TRBV11-2 and TRBJ2-2; D remains unclear. This CDR3 comprises 13 residues. Germline V gene sequence: CDR1 SGHAT, CDR2 FQNNGV. V lost 1 base and J 8 bases, leaving 8 bases between the germline ends. CDR3 nucleotide sequence: TGTGCCAGCAGCTTAGCTCTTTTTGGGGAGCTGTTTTTT. It codes for CASSLALFGELFF.

V and J are TRBV5-6 and TRBJ2-4, with a possible D match to TRBD1 (5 bases). The V and J ends lost 4 bases and 0 bases respectively, with 14 bases between them. CDR1 is SGHDT and CDR2 is YYEEEE in the germline V gene. The CDR3 consists of 16 residues. The CDR3 loop reads CASSHDSLLAKNIQYF. In DNA form, the CDR3 reads TGTGCCAGCAGCCACGACAGCCTACTAGCCAAAAACATTCAGTACTTC. Full variable domain (remainder filled in from reference TRBV5-6 and TRBJ2-4): DAGVTQSPTHLIKTRGQQVTLRCSPKSGHDTVSWYQQALGQGPQFIFQYYEEEERQRGNFPDRFSGHQFPNYSSELNVNALLLGDSALYLCASSHDSLLAKNIQYFGAGTRLSVL.

The V and J genes are TRBV6-5 and TRBJ1-1, with a weak D call TRBD1 (6 bases). Germline V CDR1 and CDR2: MNHEY, SVGAGI. The CDR3 has 13 residues. The V and J ends lost 6 bases and 1 base respectively, with 9 bases between them. CDR3 loop: CASRQQGNTEAFF. CDR3 DNA: TGTGCCAGCAGGCAACAGGGGAACACTGAAGCTTTCTTT.

The chain joins TRBV4-3 to TRBJ1-4; D is undetermined. The CDR3 extends over 15 amino acids. CDR1 is LGHNA and CDR2 is YSLEER in the germline V gene. V lost 7 bases and J lost 2, with 14 bases in between. CDR3 amino acids: CASTASLGTNEKLFF. The CDR3 DNA follows: TGCGCCAGCACCGCTTCCTTAGGGACTAATGAAAAACTGTTTTTT.

The chain employs TRBV18 and TRBJ1-4; D remains ambiguous. The germline gives CDR1 KGHSH, CDR2 LQKENI. CDR3 size: 12 residues. Trimming removed 2 bases from V and 6 bases from J, with 4 bases in between. The CDR3 sequence is CASSPGDEKLFF. For the CDR3, the DNA is TGTGCCAGCTCACCAGGGGATGAAAAACTGTTTTTT.